Below, 9 T cell receptor beta chains from the same sample are listed, as sequenced in a study of blood T cell repertoires in COVID-19. Here immunoSEQ multiplex PCR was the method, and the copy in TCRdb shows in-frame clones only, minus some. The sample includes under 50,000 clones, 65% to 90% of them seen just once. Sequenced sample: peripheral blood. The receptors derive from a man aged 35-49 years with acute or convalescent COVID-19.

Only a few counts were recorded for this clone. The chain uses TRBV7-2 and TRBJ1-5; D call uncertain. V lost 2 bases, J lost 0 bases, and 11 bases lay in between. The germline V gene has CDR1 SGHTA and CDR2 FQGNSA. This CDR3 is built from 16 residues. This chain's CDR3 is CASSLLGGDSNQPQHF. The CDR3 region has the DNA TGTGCCAGCAGCTTATTGGGAGGTGATAGCAATCAGCCCCAGCATTTT.

This rearrangement joins TRBV27 to TRBJ1-6; TRBD1 matches at 8 bases. This CDR3 has 12 amino acids. Germline CDR1 MNHEY, CDR2 SMNVEV (reference sequence). Losses at the gene ends were 6 bases for V and 11 bases for J; bases not matched to a gene: 3. CDR3: CASSAGGAPLHF. The CDR3 nucleotides read TGTGCCAGCAGCGCAGGGGGCGCACCCCTCCACTTT.

The chain carries TRBV11-2 and TRBJ2-3, with 7 bases identical to TRBD2. The J segment lost 0 bases and the V segment lost 5 bases, leaving 5 bases of the junction unmatched. CDR3 size: 15 residues. Germline V gene lookup returns CDR1 SGHAT and CDR2 FQNNGV. The CDR3 reads CASSQGLLSTDTQYF. The CDR3 coding sequence is TGTGCCAGCAGCCAGGGACTACTTAGCACAGATACGCAGTATTTT. Complete variable domain (other parts from reference TRBV11-2 and TRBJ2-3): EAGVAQSPRYKIIEKRQSVAFWCNPISGHATLYWYQQILGQGPKLLIQFQNNGVVDDSQLPKDRFSAERLKGVDSTLKIQPAKLEDSAVYLCASSQGLLSTDTQYFGPGTRLTVL.

V usage is TRBV24-1 and J usage is TRBJ2-5; 12 nucleotides match TRBD1. This CDR3 has 16 amino acids. V gave up 3 bases and J gave up 4 bases; unmatched junction bases: 5. Germline CDR1 KGHDR, CDR2 SFDVKD. CDR3 DNA sequence: TGTGCCACCAGTGATGCCGGGACAGGGGGCGGAGAGACCCAGTACTTC. It specifies CATSDAGTGGGETQYF.

There are a few counts of this clone. The rearrangement uses TRBV4-1 and TRBJ2-5; TRBD2 might be the D (5 bases). Trimming left V 5 bases short and J 5 bases short, with 15 bases between. CDR1 and CDR2 from the germline V gene are MGHRA and YSYEKL. CDR3 length: 14 amino acids. The chain's CDR3 is CASSSGLLRETQYF. DNA for the CDR3: TGCGCCAGCAGCTCCGGACTTTTGAGGGAGACCCAGTACTTC.

V usage is TRBV28 and J usage is TRBJ2-3; TRBD2 matches at 11 bases. J was trimmed by 2 bases and V by 10 bases; bases with no gene match: 5. Germline lookup yields CDR1 MDHEN and CDR2 SYDVKM. There are 14 residues in the CDR3. CDR3 region: CATLLAGVTDTQYF. DNA of the CDR3: TGTGCCACCCTACTAGCGGGGGTCACAGATACGCAGTATTTT.

This clone was seen once. The chain combines TRBV5-4 with TRBJ1-1; 8 positions agree with TRBD1. There are 15 residues in the CDR3. Germline lookup yields CDR1 SGHNT and CDR2 YYREEE (reference sequence). The V and J ends lost 0 bases and 4 bases, in that order; junction bases with no gene match: 5. CDR3 nucleotide sequence: TGTGCCAGCAGCTTGGGACCCACAGGGGGCACTGAAGCTTTCTTT. As protein: CASSLGPTGGTEAFF.

The DNA for the CDR3 is TGTGCCACCAGCTCCCGGGACAGGGCTTGGAAGACCGGGGAGCTGTTTTTT. It is translated as CATSSRDRAWKTGELFF. J is TRBJ2-2 and V is TRBV15; 9 bases map to TRBD1. V lost 5 bases to trimming and J lost 5 bases; unmatched junction nucleotides: 12. This CDR3 region has 17 residues. Germline V gene data show CDR1 as LNHNV and CDR2 as YYDKDF (reference sequence).

This chain connects TRBV24-1 to TRBJ2-1; D not resolved. Germline V lookup: CDR1 KGHDR, CDR2 SFDVKD. V was cut by 3 bases and J by 7 bases, with 3 bases left in between. This CDR3 has 11 amino acids. In DNA form, the CDR3 reads TGTGCCACCAGTGATCTGAATGAGCAGTTCTTC. This gives the protein CATSDLNEQFF.